These 32 T cell receptor beta chains share one sample of origin, sequenced in a study of identical twins. Each CDR3 protein gets one entry after TCRdb re-called the 5' RACE reads with MiXCR. The sample holds around 300,000 distinct CDR3 sequences; less than 9% are singletons and the top ten take about 2.1%. This same sample was also part of a study on yellow fever vaccine responses in identical twins.

Sequenced input: memory (CD45RO+) T cells sorted from blood. The source is a woman younger than 35 in good health.

This sequence joins TRBV11-3 and TRBJ1-1; no clear D. The CDR3 extends over 13 amino acids. The germline CDR1 and CDR2 sequences are SGHNT and YENEEA. Between the trimmed V and J ends, which lost 4 bases and 3 bases, there was a span of 9 bases. The CDR3 bases are TGTGCCAGCAGCTACTCTAAGGACACTGAAGCTTTCTTT. This codes for CASSYSKDTEAFF.

The chain recombines TRBV20-1 with TRBJ2-7; perhaps D is TRBD1 or TRBD2 (6 bases each). Trimming cost V 6 bases and J 2 bases, with 23 bases left between them. Germline V lookup: CDR1 DFQATT, CDR2 SNEGSKA (reference sequence). The CDR3 covers 16 residues. CDR3 nucleotides: TGCAGTGCGGGATCCTTCGTGGGGGCGGGGACCTACGAGCAGTACTTC. This sequence encodes CSAGSFVGAGTYEQYF.

The V gene is TRBV20-1, the J gene TRBJ2-1; 8 positions agree with TRBD1. V lost 3 bases and J lost 8; bases outside the gene matches: 9. Germline CDR1 and CDR2: DFQATT and SNEGSKA (reference sequence). This CDR3 is built from 14 residues. The CDR3 spells CSARLGQDYDEQFF. The CDR3 nucleotides read TGCAGTGCTAGGCTGGGACAGGATTACGATGAGCAGTTCTTC.

At least ten counts were recorded for this clonotype. The chain couples TRBV12-3 or TRBV12-4 to TRBJ2-5; TRBD2 is a possible D gene (6 bases). The V end was cut by 4 bases, the J end by 4 bases, with 13 bases between. The length of the CDR3 is 14 residues. CDR3 DNA sequence: TGTGCCAGCAGTTCCTCCCTGGGGGGAGAGACCCAGTACTTC. Translated, it gives CASSSSLGGETQYF.

The table lists this clonotype with many counts. The rearrangement joins TRBV29-1 to TRBJ2-1; maybe TRBD2 (5 bases). Germline-derived CDR1 and CDR2 are SQVTM and ANQGSEA. Trimming removed 5 bases from V and 1 base from J, with 9 bases in between. The CDR3 loop spans 13 amino acids. This CDR3 is CSVLRGSYNEQFF. In DNA, the CDR3 is TGCAGCGTTCTTCGGGGTTCCTACAATGAGCAGTTCTTC.

There are many counts of this clonotype. This CDR3 is CSAEGFANEQFF. For the CDR3, the DNA is TGCAGCGCGGAGGGGTTCGCCAATGAGCAGTTCTTC. The genes are TRBV29-1 and TRBJ2-1; possible D gene TRBD2, 6 bases. This CDR3 has 12 amino acids. With 7 bases removed from V and 6 bases from J, the gap between germline ends came to 13 bases. The germline CDR1 and CDR2 sequences are SQVTM and ANQGSEA.

In this sample, this clonotype turned up a few times. J is TRBJ2-2 and V is TRBV5-1; D unclear. Trimming took off 2 bases at V and 2 bases at J, with 13 bases between the two ends. CDR3 length equals 16 residues. Looked up from germline, CDR1 is SGHRS and CDR2 is YFSETQ. The chain's CDR3 is CASSFLIAENTGELFF. CDR3 DNA: TGCGCCAGCAGCTTCCTCATAGCAGAAAACACCGGGGAGCTGTTTTTT.

This clonotype was seen a handful of times. The J gene is TRBJ2-7, the V gene TRBV5-1, with 7 bases lining up with TRBD1. Trimming removed 0 bases from V and 2 bases from J; junction bases left unmatched: 8. This CDR3 region has 16 residues. Germline V gene data show CDR1 as SGHRS and CDR2 as YFSETQ. The DNA of the CDR3 is TGCGCCAGCAGCTTGGGTTTCGGACAGGTGGCCTACGAGCAGTACTTC. Translating it yields CASSLGFGQVAYEQYF.

This clonotype was found a few times. The CDR3 loop is CSANRGLDGYTF. CDR3 DNA sequence: TGCAGTGCTAACAGGGGTTTGGATGGCTACACCTTC. The chain carries TRBV20-1 and TRBJ1-2; 7 bases match TRBD1. From germline, CDR1 is DFQATT and CDR2 SNEGSKA (reference sequence). V trimming: 4 bases; J trimming: 6 bases; junction bases outside the gene matches: 5. CDR3 size: 12 residues.

This clonotype was seen only a few times. The chain carries TRBV5-1 and TRBJ1-2; 7 bases match TRBD1. This CDR3 comprises 17 residues. CDR1 is SGHRS and CDR2 is YFSETQ in the germline V gene. Germline trimming cut 3 bases from V and 8 bases from J; bases unmatched to any gene: 19. The CDR3 sequence is CASSSDRFLSDGRGYTF. DNA of the CDR3: TGCGCCAGCAGCTCGGACAGGTTCCTGTCTGACGGAAGGGGCTACACCTTC.

The V and J genes are TRBV19 and TRBJ1-2; D remains unclear. The CDR3 sequence is 10 residues long. V shed 9 bases and J shed 6 bases, with 8 bases lying between them. The germline CDR1 and CDR2 sequences are LNHDA and SQIVND (reference sequence). Here the CDR3 DNA reads TGTGCCAGCAGAAGGGATGGCTACACCTTC. Residues: CASRRDGYTF.

The chain combines TRBV24-1 with TRBJ1-5; the D is unclear. The germline V gene encodes CDR1 KGHDR and CDR2 SFDVKD. The CDR3 runs to 14 residues. Trimming cost V 3 bases and J 2 bases, with 7 bases left between them. The CDR3 here is CATSDDGGNQPQHF. The CDR3, as DNA: TGTGCCACCAGTGATGATGGGGGCAATCAGCCCCAGCATTTT.

This clonotype has more than one count but fewer than ten. The chain couples TRBV3-1 to TRBJ2-7; no clear D gene. This CDR3 is 14 amino acids long. Germline loops: CDR1 LGHDT, CDR2 YNNKEL (reference sequence). Trimming pared 1 base from V and 6 bases from J, leaving 13 bases between. The CDR3 DNA is TGTGCCAGCAGCCAAGTTCCCGGGTCTGGCGAGCAGTACGTC. Encoded protein: CASSQVPGSGEQYV.

The table lists this clonotype with a few counts. The rearrangement joins TRBV9 to TRBJ2-3; D may be TRBD2 (6 bases). Germline V gives CDR1 SGDLS, CDR2 YYNGEE. The CDR3 is 16 amino acids. Trimming removed 2 bases at V and 4 bases at J, with 17 bases between. The CDR3 is CASSVASDLRADTQYF. The CDR3 nucleotides read TGTGCCAGCAGCGTGGCTAGCGATCTCCGCGCAGATACGCAGTATTTT.

This clonotype was counted many times. The chain uses TRBV5-1 and TRBJ2-2; D gene unclear. The CDR3 is made up of 12 amino acids. V was clipped by 4 bases and J by 6 bases, with 7 bases between them. Per germline, CDR1 SGHRS and CDR2 YFSETQ. The CDR3 bases are TGCGCCAGCAGCCAGGATGCCGGGGAGCTGTTTTTT. This gives the protein CASSQDAGELFF.

The chain recombines TRBV20-1 with TRBJ1-5, with D possibly being TRBD1 (5 bases). The V gene's germline CDR1 is DFQATT and CDR2 SNEGSKA (reference sequence). V was shortened by 0 bases and J by 2 bases, with 11 bases between the two germline ends. The CDR3 is 15 amino acids. CDR3 sequence reads: CSARDWQGGNQPQHF. In nucleotides, the CDR3 is TGCAGTGCTAGAGATTGGCAGGGCGGCAATCAGCCCCAGCATTTT.

This clonotype was found a few times. The rearrangement uses TRBV20-1 and TRBJ1-5, with 10 bases lining up with TRBD1. Germline CDR1 DFQATT, CDR2 SNEGSKA (reference sequence). The V segment lost 6 bases and the J segment 3 bases; nucleotides outside the gene matches: 8. This CDR3 has 15 residues. The CDR3 reads CSATPGQGFNQPQHF. CDR3 nucleotides: TGCAGTGCGACTCCGGGACAGGGGTTCAATCAGCCCCAGCATTTT.

This clonotype showed up many times. The V and J genes are TRBV24-1 and TRBJ2-1; perhaps TRBD2 as D (6 bases). CDR3 length equals 15 residues. Germline lookup yields CDR1 KGHDR and CDR2 SFDVKD. V dropped 5 bases and J dropped 0 bases, with 10 bases sitting between them. CDR3 loop: CATSAGASSYNEQFF. The DNA of the CDR3 is TGTGCCACCAGTGCGGGAGCAAGCTCCTACAATGAGCAGTTCTTC.

Only a few counts were recorded for this clonotype. V usage is TRBV6-1 and J usage is TRBJ2-1, with unresolved D. CDR3 length: 14 amino acids. V was trimmed by 4 bases and J by 5 bases, leaving 12 bases between them. Germline V gene data show CDR1 as MNHNS and CDR2 as SASEGT. CDR3 loop: CASSAWWVDNEQFF. For the CDR3, the DNA is TGTGCCAGCAGTGCGTGGTGGGTTGACAATGAGCAGTTCTTC.

V usage is TRBV6-2 or TRBV6-3 and J usage is TRBJ1-4; D unclear. The germline gives CDR1 MNHEY, CDR2 SVGEGT. Trimming removed 5 bases from V and 8 bases from J, with 6 bases in between. The CDR3 contains 11 residues. Here the CDR3 reads CASSTTEKLFF. The CDR3 nucleotides read TGTGCCAGCAGTACTACAGAAAAACTGTTTTTT.

This clonotype was found once. The germline gene is not matched at one end of the junction; a read error may be the cause. This chain joins TRBV7-2 and TRBJ2-1; 9 bases are a match to TRBD2. The CDR3 is 15 amino acids. The germline CDR1 and CDR2 sequences are SGHTA and FQGNSA. This CDR3 reads CASSGSGGQYNGQFF. The CDR3 DNA reads TGTGCCAGCAGCGGTAGCGGGGGCCAATACAATGGGCAGTTCTTC.

This clonotype was recorded a few times. The CDR3 DNA reads as TGTGCCAGCAGTTACGGGACACTCGGCTACACCTTC. Encoded protein: CASSYGTLGYTF. This sequence joins TRBV12-3 or TRBV12-4 and TRBJ1-2; possible D gene TRBD1, 6 bases. V was shortened by 4 bases and J by 8 bases, with 11 bases between the two germline ends. The CDR3 runs 12 residues.

V gene TRBV11-1 combines with J gene TRBJ2-1; TRBD2 matches 9 bases. The CDR3 is 17 residues long. CDR1 and CDR2 from the germline V gene are SGHAT and FQDESV (reference sequence). The J segment lost 0 bases and the V segment lost 5 bases, leaving 8 bases of the junction unmatched. The CDR3 DNA sequence: TGTGCCAGCAGCCTAGGGATTAGCGGGAGCTCCTACAATGAGCAGTTCTTC. It is translated as CASSLGISGSSYNEQFF.

This clonotype was seen repeatedly, ten times or more. The rearrangement uses TRBV2 and TRBJ2-2; D not certain. This CDR3 is 12 amino acids long. Germline V gene lookup returns CDR1 SNHLY and CDR2 FYNNEI. Trimming removed 5 bases from V and 6 bases from J, with 7 bases in between. CDR3 in DNA: TGTGCCAGCAGTCCGTTCGCCGGGGAGCTGTTTTTT. It translates to CASSPFAGELFF.

This sequence joins TRBV27 and TRBJ2-2; 11 nucleotides align to TRBD2. J was trimmed by 1 base and V by 4 bases; bases with no gene match: 8. CDR1 MNHEY and CDR2 SMNVEV come from the germline V gene (reference sequence). The CDR3 has 18 residues. CDR3 sequence reads: CASSSMGLAGGNTGELFF. The DNA for the CDR3 is TGTGCCAGCAGTTCTATGGGGCTAGCGGGGGGGAACACCGGGGAGCTGTTTTTT.

The table lists this clonotype with a few counts. The chain combines TRBV20-1 with TRBJ2-3, with D possibly matching TRBD1 (5 bases). CDR3 length: 16 amino acids. Germline V gene lookup returns CDR1 DFQATT and CDR2 SNEGSKA (reference sequence). The ends were cut back, 2 bases at V and 1 base at J, with 16 bases in the middle. The DNA for the CDR3 is TGCAGTGCTAGAAGGGGCAGCGACAGAGGCACAGATACGCAGTATTTT. This translates into CSARRGSDRGTDTQYF.

This clonotype was found many times. The chain employs TRBV27 and TRBJ2-2; no clear D. The CDR3 runs 13 residues. Germline CDR1 MNHEY, CDR2 SMNVEV (reference sequence). V was trimmed by 3 bases and J by 5 bases, leaving 7 bases between them. The CDR3 sequence is CASSFVRTGELFF. DNA of the CDR3: TGTGCCAGCAGTTTTGTGAGGACCGGGGAGCTGTTTTTT.

This chain links TRBV2 with TRBJ1-1, with 9 bases aligning to TRBD1. The ends lost 9 bases at V and 3 bases at J; junction bases unmatched: 2. CDR3 size: 12 residues. CDR1 is SNHLY, CDR2 FYNNEI, per germline. The CDR3 nucleotides are TGTGCCAGGGGACAGGGCTACACTGAAGCTTTCTTT. This codes for CARGQGYTEAFF.

The gene calls are TRBV2 and TRBJ2-2; 7 bases fit TRBD2. From germline, CDR1 is SNHLY and CDR2 FYNNEI. The CDR3 has 16 residues. Trimming took 2 bases from V and 6 from J; bases not matched to a gene: 9. The CDR3 DNA reads as TGTGCCAGCAGTGAAAGGAGGAGCGGGACGGCCGGGGAGCTGTTTTTT. Translating it yields CASSERRSGTAGELFF.

J is TRBJ1-2 and V is TRBV5-1, with D perhaps TRBD1 (6 bases). Germline assignment: CDR1 SGHRS and CDR2 YFSETQ. With 4 bases removed from V and 0 bases from J, the gap between germline ends came to 16 bases. This CDR3 comprises 16 residues. The CDR3 DNA is TGCGCCAGCAGCCCCACTATTTGGACAGCTAACTATGGCTACACCTTC. This gives the protein CASSPTIWTANYGYTF.

There are many counts of this clonotype. The chain recombines TRBV2 with TRBJ1-3; D call uncertain. This CDR3 contains 16 residues. The germline gives CDR1 SNHLY, CDR2 FYNNEI. The ends were cut back, 1 base at V and 1 base at J, with 11 bases in the middle. The CDR3 loop reads CASSEDVSPSGNTIYF. Here the CDR3 DNA reads TGTGCCAGCAGTGAAGATGTCTCCCCTTCTGGAAACACCATATATTTT.

This clonotype was observed a handful of times. This chain joins TRBV5-5 and TRBJ2-1; no definite D call. Germline V gene sequence: CDR1 SGHKS, CDR2 YYEKEE (reference sequence). The V gene lost 0 bases and the J gene lost 9 bases, with 13 bases spanning the gap. The CDR3 contains 14 residues. DNA for the CDR3: TGTGCCAGCAGCTTGGAGCTGCTATTAGGTGAGCAGTTCTTC. Translating gives CASSLELLLGEQFF.